The 22 T cell receptor beta chains below were found in one sample sequenced in a study of T cell responses to AZD1222 COVID-19 vaccine (dated by TCRdb to the early 2020s). The time point label on this specimen signifies: baseline before first vaccination. Per the publication, the treatment or condition label means: meningococcal conjugate vaccine given as trial control. Libraries came from the immunoSEQ multiplex PCR assay. TCRdb re-hosts the immuneACCESS table, in-frame sequences only. Its copies lack some clones; in the studies checked, an unresolved V gene accounts for under half of them, and the cause for the rest is not known. A total of about 140,000 clones appear in this sample, approximately 95% of them only once. Of the sample, more than 0.85% is held by the ten largest clones. Sample: peripheral blood, taken on day 0 of MenACWY control vaccination. These receptors were collected from an adult in good health.

The chain uses TRBV20-1 and TRBJ1-2; the D gene is possibly TRBD1 (6 bases). Germline CDR1 is DFQATT and CDR2 is SNEGSKA (reference sequence). The ends were cut back, 7 bases at V and 8 bases at J, with 14 bases in the middle. The CDR3 spans 11 residues. CDR3 nucleotide sequence: TGCAGTGGAAGGGGGGCTTGGGGCTACACCTTC. Protein product: CSGRGAWGYTF.

The J gene is TRBJ1-3, the V gene TRBV5-4; D not resolved. The CDR3 is made up of 14 amino acids. Germline lookup yields CDR1 SGHNT and CDR2 YYREEE (reference sequence). V lost 0 bases and J lost 2, with 6 bases in between. The CDR3 coding sequence is TGTGCCAGCAGCTTGGAAATGCCTGGAAACACCATATATTTT. Encoded protein: CASSLEMPGNTIYF. The variable domain in full, with the rest retrieved from reference TRBV5-4 and TRBJ1-3, is ETGVTQSPTHLIKTRGQQVTLRCSSQSGHNTVSWYQQALGQGPQFIFQYYREEENGRGNFPPRFSGLQFPNYSSELNVNALELDDSALYLCASSLEMPGNTIYFGEGSWLTVV.

Concerning this clone itself: The germline gene is not matched at one end of the junction; a read error may be the cause. The chain links TRBV7-9 to TRBJ2-7; D is possibly TRBD1 or TRBD2 (5 bases each). This CDR3 has 14 amino acids. Per germline, CDR1 SEHNR and CDR2 FQNEAQ (reference sequence). CDR3 sequence reads: CASSGTGRLNERYF. CDR3 coding DNA: TGTGCCTCCTCAGGGACGGGACGATTGAACGAGCGGTACTTC.

This sequence joins TRBV5-1 and TRBJ2-1; unclear D gene. This CDR3 region has 15 residues. V was trimmed by 2 bases and J by 0 bases, leaving 9 bases between them. Germline V gene sequence: CDR1 SGHRS, CDR2 YFSETQ. CDR3 DNA: TGCGCCAGCAGCTTTGACGCGAGCTCCTACAATGAGCAGTTCTTC. Translated: CASSFDASSYNEQFF.

The chain links TRBV7-2 to TRBJ2-3, with 10 positions matching TRBD2. The CDR3 is 16 residues long. CDR1 and CDR2 from the germline V gene are SGHTA and FQGNSA. V trimming: 2 bases; J trimming: 6 bases; junction bases outside the gene matches: 8. Written as DNA, the CDR3 is TGTGCCAGCAGCTTATTCCATCTAGCGGGAGAGGATACGCAGTATTTT. It encodes CASSLFHLAGEDTQYF.

The V and J genes are TRBV7-6 and TRBJ2-5; tentative D call: TRBD1 (5 bases). CDR3 length: 16 residues. The V gene's germline CDR1 is SGHVS and CDR2 FNYEAQ. Trimming pared 1 base from V and 4 bases from J, leaving 16 bases between. CDR3 in amino acids: CASSLEQAGSGETQYF. The CDR3 DNA is TGTGCCAGCAGCTTAGAACAAGCAGGGTCGGGAGAGACCCAGTACTTC.

CDR3 loop: CASSFWRSSYNEQFF. The CDR3 bases are TGCGCCAGCAGCTTTTGGCGGAGCTCCTACAATGAGCAGTTCTTC. The chain carries TRBV5-1 and TRBJ2-1, with no clear D. The CDR3 is 15 amino acids. Germline CDR1 is SGHRS and CDR2 is YFSETQ. V shed 2 bases and J shed 0 bases, with 9 bases lying between them.

About this clone itself: This specimen includes other DNA sequences encoding the same CDR3. The chain is built from TRBV5-1 and TRBJ1-1; D remains unclear. CDR3 length: 13 amino acids. Germline values: CDR1 SGHRS, CDR2 YFSETQ. The V end was cut by 2 bases, the J end by 2 bases, with 7 bases between. CDR3 region: CASSLGANTEAFF. The CDR3 DNA is TGCGCCAGCAGCTTAGGAGCTAACACTGAAGCTTTCTTT. Combining the CDR3 with reference TRBV5-1 and TRBJ1-1 gives the whole variable domain KAGVTQTPRYLIKTRGQQVTLSCSPISGHRSVSWYQQTPGQGLQFLFEYFSETQRNKGNFPGRFSGRQFSNSRSEMNVSTLELGDSALYLCASSLGANTEAFFGQGTRLTVV.

About this clone itself: The junction does not match germline at one end; this may be a read error. The genes are TRBV5-6 and TRBJ2-1, with 11 bases aligning to TRBD2. Germline CDR1 SGHDT, CDR2 YYEEEE. The CDR3 is 14 amino acids. The CDR3: CASSFGTSGTKLLF. The CDR3 coding sequence is TGTGCCAGCAGCTTCGGGACTAGCGGAACAAAACTACTCTTC.

This clone has only a few counts. This chain links TRBV7-6 with TRBJ1-2; D remains unclear. Per germline, CDR1 SGHVS and CDR2 FNYEAQ. With 5 bases removed from V and 5 bases from J, the gap between germline ends came to 15 bases. CDR3 length equals 14 residues. In nucleotides, the CDR3 is TGTGCCAGCAGCCTCGAACAGACCGGGTATGGCTACACCTTC. Translation gives CASSLEQTGYGYTF.

The chain joins TRBV9 to TRBJ1-2; D is undetermined. The CDR3 consists of 13 residues. V was cut by 4 bases and J by 2 bases, with 9 bases left in between. Looked up from germline, CDR1 is SGDLS and CDR2 is YYNGEE. DNA of the CDR3: TGTGCCAGCAGCACAGCCTCAAACTATGGCTACACCTTC. This codes for CASSTASNYGYTF.

This sequence joins TRBV28 and TRBJ1-1, with D unclear. Per the germline V gene, CDR1 is MDHEN and CDR2 is SYDVKM. The CDR3 contains 13 residues. Trimming cost V 4 bases and J 5 bases, with 11 bases left between them. CDR3 DNA: TGTGCCAGCAGTTCTCAGGCATGGACTGAAGCTTTCTTT. This translates into CASSSQAWTEAFF.

This chain links TRBV6-5 with TRBJ2-3; possibly TRBD1 for D (6 bases). V was shortened by 7 bases and J by 6 bases, with 20 bases between the two germline ends. This CDR3 is 15 amino acids long. The V gene's germline CDR1 is MNHEY and CDR2 SVGAGI. This chain's CDR3 is CASTLLSQGRDTQYF. The CDR3 bases are TGTGCCAGCACCCTCCTTTCACAGGGTCGCGATACGCAGTATTTT.

Remarks on this clone: At one boundary the junction diverges from the germline segment, which might be a read error. The genes are TRBV28 and TRBJ2-7; the D gene is possibly TRBD2 (6 bases). There are 11 residues in the CDR3. Germline V lookup: CDR1 MDHEN, CDR2 SYDVKM. Written as DNA, the CDR3 is TGTGCCACTATAAATGGGGGGTTCCATACCTTC. Protein: CATINGGFHTF. The variable domain in full, completed from reference TRBV28 and TRBJ2-7, reads DVKVTQSSRYLVKRTGEKVFLECVQDMDHENMFWYRQDPGLGLRLIYFSYDVKMKEKGDIPEGYSVSREKKERFSLILESASTNQTSMYLCATINGGFHTFGPGTRLTVT.

The V gene is TRBV4-1, the J gene TRBJ1-1, with a possible D match to TRBD1 (5 bases). Trimming pared 0 bases from V and 0 bases from J, leaving 14 bases between. The CDR3 contains 17 residues. The germline V gene has CDR1 MGHRA and CDR2 YSYEKL. The CDR3 is CASSQDFLTEMNTEAFF. CDR3 coding DNA: TGCGCCAGCAGCCAAGATTTTTTGACAGAGATGAACACTGAAGCTTTCTTT.

V and J are TRBV6-5 and TRBJ1-2; 9 bases map to TRBD1. From germline, CDR1 is MNHEY and CDR2 SVGAGI. V lost 6 bases, J lost 4 bases, and 3 bases stayed unmatched. There are 13 residues in the CDR3. Here the CDR3 reads CASRTGGIYGYTF. As DNA, the CDR3 is TGTGCCAGCAGAACAGGGGGCATCTATGGCTACACCTTC.

J is TRBJ1-2 and V is TRBV19; 7 nucleotides agree with TRBD1. Germline values: CDR1 LNHDA, CDR2 SQIVND (reference sequence). The CDR3 runs 14 residues. The ends lost 5 bases at V and 6 bases at J; junction bases unmatched: 9. The CDR3 region has the DNA TGTGCCAGTAGTCCTCTTGACAGGGTTGATGGCTACACCTTC. This gives the protein CASSPLDRVDGYTF.

This clone was counted a single time. The gene calls are TRBV6-5 and TRBJ1-1, with 7 bases lining up with TRBD1. This CDR3 is built from 13 residues. CDR1 is MNHEY, CDR2 SVGAGI, per germline. The ends lost 4 bases at V and 4 bases at J; junction bases unmatched: 3. The CDR3 protein is CASSSSGGTEAFF. CDR3 coding DNA: TGTGCCAGCAGTTCCTCAGGGGGCACTGAAGCTTTCTTT.

The rearrangement links TRBV2 to TRBJ1-2, with 9 bases aligning to TRBD1. This CDR3 region has 13 residues. In germline, CDR1 is SNHLY, CDR2 FYNNEI. The ends lost 6 bases at V and 8 bases at J; junction bases unmatched: 7. The CDR3 DNA reads as TGTGCCAGCAGAGCGGACAGGGGCGGCGGCTACACCTTC. Its translation: CASRADRGGGYTF.

The chain recombines TRBV11-2 with TRBJ2-7; tentatively, D is TRBD1 or TRBD2 (5 bases each). This CDR3 has 14 residues. V lost 2 bases and J 2 bases, leaving 10 bases between the germline ends. CDR1 is SGHAT and CDR2 is FQNNGV in the germline V gene. The CDR3 DNA is TGTGCCAGCAGCTTATACGGGACGACCTACGAGCAGTACTTC. Its translation: CASSLYGTTYEQYF. Based on the CDR3 plus reference TRBV11-2 and TRBJ2-7, the full variable domain is EAGVAQSPRYKIIEKRQSVAFWCNPISGHATLYWYQQILGQGPKLLIQFQNNGVVDDSQLPKDRFSAERLKGVDSTLKIQPAKLEDSAVYLCASSLYGTTYEQYFGPGTRLTVT.

V gene TRBV5-6 combines with J gene TRBJ1-5; TRBD1 aligns across 10 bases. Germline loops: CDR1 SGHDT, CDR2 YYEEEE. V trimming: 2 bases; J trimming: 2 bases; junction bases outside the gene matches: 4. CDR3 length equals 16 residues. The CDR3 nucleotides are TGTGCCAGCAGCTTTTTCGGACAGGGGGGCAATCAGCCCCAGCATTTT. Its protein product is CASSFFGQGGNQPQHF.

The V and J genes are TRBV2 and TRBJ1-1, with 10 bases lining up with TRBD1. J gave up 4 bases and V 7 bases, and 6 bases lay outside the gene matches. CDR3 size: 14 residues. The germline V gene has CDR1 SNHLY and CDR2 FYNNEI. The CDR3 region has the DNA TGTGCCAGCACTAGGACAGGGGGGTCCACTGAAGCTTTCTTT. Its protein is CASTRTGGSTEAFF.